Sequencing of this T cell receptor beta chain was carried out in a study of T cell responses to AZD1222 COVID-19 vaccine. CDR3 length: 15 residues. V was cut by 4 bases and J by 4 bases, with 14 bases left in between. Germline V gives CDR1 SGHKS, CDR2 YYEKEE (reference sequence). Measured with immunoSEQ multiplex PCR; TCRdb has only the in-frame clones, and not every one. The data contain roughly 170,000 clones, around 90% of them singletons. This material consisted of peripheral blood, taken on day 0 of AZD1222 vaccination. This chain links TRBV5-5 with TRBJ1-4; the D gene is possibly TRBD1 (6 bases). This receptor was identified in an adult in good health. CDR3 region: CASSVRGFGNEKLFF. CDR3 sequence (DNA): TGTGCCAGCAGCGTCAGGGGATTCGGTAATGAAAAACTGTTTTTT.